Listed here are 32 T cell receptor beta chains from one sample, sequenced in a study of CD8+ T cells in alopecia areata. Treatment defined: oral pan-JAK inhibitor, 5-10 mg twice daily. As the sequencing template, cDNA was produced by extracting RNA and reverse transcribing it. Measured with immunoSEQ multiplex PCR; TCRdb has only the in-frame clones, and not every one. The sample holds 160,000 or so clones; about 54% are singletons and the top ten take approximately 16%. The sample here was CD4+ T cells sorted from blood, taken at approximately week 55, from a patient treated with tofacitinib. These receptors originate from a human donor with alopecia areata.

This chain links TRBV5-1 with TRBJ2-5; D not resolved. The V end was cut by 4 bases, the J end by 1 base, with 14 bases between. The CDR3 totals 15 residues. CDR1 is SGHRS, CDR2 YFSETQ, per germline. CDR3 loop: CASSRNPGSQETQYF. In DNA, the CDR3 is TGCGCCAGCAGCCGCAACCCGGGTTCCCAAGAGACCCAGTACTTC.

The chain recombines TRBV5-6 with TRBJ2-5; D call uncertain. Germline V gene data show CDR1 as SGHDT and CDR2 as YYEEEE. The CDR3 totals 13 residues. Trimming stripped 1 base from V and 4 bases from J, with 8 bases between. The CDR3 DNA sequence: TGTGCCAGCAGCTTGTTACTGGTAGAGACCCAGTACTTC. Protein sequence: CASSLLLVETQYF. The variable domain in full, completed from reference TRBV5-6 and TRBJ2-5, reads DAGVTQSPTHLIKTRGQQVTLRCSPKSGHDTVSWYQQALGQGPQFIFQYYEEEERQRGNFPDRFSGHQFPNYSSELNVNALLLGDSALYLCASSLLLVETQYFGPGTRLLVL.

This rearrangement joins TRBV9 to TRBJ2-7; 8 positions match TRBD1. Unmatched junction bases numbered 10, after V lost 3 bases and J lost 2 bases. Germline V gives CDR1 SGDLS, CDR2 YYNGEE. This CDR3 spans 16 amino acids. CDR3 in amino acids: CASSAGPGQEAYEQYF. In DNA, the CDR3 is TGTGCCAGCAGCGCCGGACCGGGACAGGAGGCCTACGAGCAGTACTTC.

The CDR3 nucleotides read TGTGCCAGCAGCGTAGAGGGCAGGGGGAATTCACCCCTCCACTTT. Amino acid sequence: CASSVEGRGNSPLHF. The chain employs TRBV9 and TRBJ1-6; 7 nucleotides line up with TRBD1. Germline CDR1 is SGDLS and CDR2 is YYNGEE. The junction had 4 bases not matched to a gene; V was cut back by 0 bases and J by 7 bases. The CDR3 runs to 15 residues. The entire variable domain, with the rest obtained from reference TRBV9 and TRBJ1-6, is as follows: DSGVTQTPKHLITATGQRVTLRCSPRSGDLSVYWYQQSLDQGLQFLIQYYNGEERAKGNILERFSAQQFPDLHSELNLSSLELGDSALYFCASSVEGRGNSPLHFGNGTRLTVT.

The chain links TRBV30 to TRBJ1-2; the D is unclear. Trimming took off 2 bases at V and 5 bases at J, with 6 bases between the two ends. The CDR3 consists of 11 residues. The germline CDR1 and CDR2 sequences are GTSNPN and SVGIG (reference sequence). CDR3 loop: CAWSPQYGYTF. The DNA for the CDR3 is TGTGCCTGGAGTCCGCAATATGGCTACACCTTC. Full variable domain (missing parts from reference TRBV30 and TRBJ1-2): SQTIHQWPATLVQPVGSPLSLECTVEGTSNPNLYWYRQAAGRGLQLLFYSVGIGQISSEVPQNLSASRPQDRQFILSSKKLLLSDSGFYLCAWSPQYGYTFGSGTRLTVV.

This chain joins TRBV15 and TRBJ1-1; D gene uncertain. Trimming stripped 7 bases from V and 4 bases from J, with 16 bases between. CDR1 is LNHNV, CDR2 YYDKDF, per germline (reference sequence). This CDR3 region has 14 residues. For the CDR3, the DNA is TGTGCCACCACCGAGACACCGTCCTCCACTGAAGCTTTCTTT. Translating it yields CATTETPSSTEAFF. Using reference TRBV15 and TRBJ1-1 for the parts outside the CDR3, the full variable domain is DAMVIQNPRYQVTQFGKPVTLSCSQTLNHNVMYWYQQKSSQAPKLLFHYYDKDFNNEADTPDNFQSRRPNTSFCFLDIRSPGLGDTAMYLCATTETPSSTEAFFGQGTRLTVV.

The V and J genes are TRBV6-1 and TRBJ2-7, with a tentative D call TRBD1 (6 bases). CDR3 length equals 14 residues. Per the germline V gene, CDR1 is MNHNS and CDR2 is SASEGT. V was pared by 3 bases and J by 5 bases, with 14 bases between. CDR3 in amino acids: CASSDTDRIHEQYF. The CDR3 DNA reads TGTGCCAGCAGTGACACTGACAGGATACACGAGCAGTACTTC.

V gene TRBV30 combines with J gene TRBJ1-5; 10 positions match TRBD1. From germline, CDR1 is GTSNPN and CDR2 SVGIG (reference sequence). The length of the CDR3 is 15 residues. V was pared by 5 bases and J by 2 bases, with 6 bases of the junction left unmatched. Written as DNA, the CDR3 is TGTGCCTGGGCCCTGGGGACAGGGGGCAATCAGCCCCAGCATTTT. This codes for CAWALGTGGNQPQHF.

The chain joins TRBV9 to TRBJ1-4; possibly TRBD1 for D (5 bases). Germline V gene data show CDR1 as SGDLS and CDR2 as YYNGEE. CDR3 size: 14 residues. V was clipped by 3 bases and J by 8 bases, with 14 bases between them. CDR3 bases: TGTGCCAGCAGCGCGGGACTGCCAGCCGAAAAACTGTTTTTT. It encodes CASSAGLPAEKLFF. The whole variable domain, filled in from reference TRBV9 and TRBJ1-4, reads DSGVTQTPKHLITATGQRVTLRCSPRSGDLSVYWYQQSLDQGLQFLIQYYNGEERAKGNILERFSAQQFPDLHSELNLSSLELGDSALYFCASSAGLPAEKLFFGSGTQLSVL.

This clone has just a few counts. The chain has TRBV4-1 and TRBJ2-7; tentative D call: TRBD2 (6 bases). There are 15 residues in the CDR3. The germline CDR1 and CDR2 sequences are MGHRA and YSYEKL. Between the trimmed V and J ends, which lost 1 base and 3 bases, there was a span of 13 bases. The CDR3 coding sequence is TGCGCCAGCAGCCAAGCCGGAGCGGGCCTCTACGAGCAGTACTTC. Protein: CASSQAGAGLYEQYF.

The CDR3 protein is CATSRESAGYVNTQYF. DNA of the CDR3: TGTGCCACCAGCAGAGAATCCGCCGGATACGTGAATACGCAGTATTTT. V usage is TRBV15 and J usage is TRBJ2-3; D gene unclear. Trimming pared 0 bases from V and 7 bases from J, leaving 17 bases between. The germline gives CDR1 LNHNV, CDR2 YYDKDF (reference sequence). This CDR3 is built from 16 residues.

The chain recombines TRBV30 with TRBJ1-2, with D perhaps TRBD1 (5 bases). Germline lookup yields CDR1 GTSNPN and CDR2 SVGIG (reference sequence). V lost 0 bases and J 8 bases, leaving 13 bases between the germline ends. This CDR3 contains 13 residues. CDR3 in amino acids: CAWSVSLGEGYTF. The CDR3 DNA reads as TGTGCCTGGAGTGTGTCGTTGGGGGAAGGCTACACCTTC.

CDR3 loop: CASSTSGWGTEAFF. The CDR3 nucleotides are TGTGCCAGCAGTACCTCCGGCTGGGGCACTGAAGCTTTCTTT. The chain is built from TRBV6-5 and TRBJ1-1; D gene unclear. CDR3 size: 14 residues. V lost 5 bases to trimming and J lost 4 bases, with 14 bases between them. Looked up from germline, CDR1 is MNHEY and CDR2 is SVGAGI.

The chain has TRBV5-6 and TRBJ2-5; no clear D. From germline, CDR1 is SGHDT and CDR2 YYEEEE. The V end lost 5 bases, the J end lost 5 bases, and 10 bases lay between the germline ends. The CDR3 sequence is 12 residues long. The chain's CDR3 is CASSRKRETQYF. CDR3 nucleotides: TGTGCCAGCAGTCGGAAGAGGGAGACCCAGTACTTC. Based on the CDR3 plus reference TRBV5-6 and TRBJ2-5, the full variable domain is DAGVTQSPTHLIKTRGQQVTLRCSPKSGHDTVSWYQQALGQGPQFIFQYYEEEERQRGNFPDRFSGHQFPNYSSELNVNALLLGDSALYLCASSRKRETQYFGPGTRLLVL.

The chain joins TRBV30 to TRBJ1-3; 8 bases line up with TRBD1. Trimming removed 0 bases from V and 4 bases from J; junction bases left unmatched: 11. The length of the CDR3 is 17 residues. Germline CDR1 reads GTSNPN; CDR2 reads SVGIG (reference sequence). CDR3 nucleotide sequence: TGTGCCTGGAGTGTACGGGGGAGACAGGGGTCCGGAAACACCATATATTTT. Its translation: CAWSVRGRQGSGNTIYF.

CDR3 in DNA: TGCGCCAGCAGCCTAACGGGACAGGGATACGAGCAGTACTTC. Translating it yields CASSLTGQGYEQYF. The chain links TRBV5-1 to TRBJ2-7, with TRBD1 identical over 9 bases. From germline, CDR1 is SGHRS and CDR2 YFSETQ. The CDR3 is made up of 14 amino acids. Trimming cost V 4 bases and J 4 bases; bases outside gene matches: 6.

The rearrangement links TRBV19 to TRBJ1-1; 7 bases align to TRBD1. CDR1 and CDR2 from the germline V gene are LNHDA and SQIVND (reference sequence). V lost 6 bases, J lost 5 bases, and 9 bases stayed unmatched. This CDR3 has 14 amino acids. The CDR3 reads CASSKNPGGTEAFF. CDR3 coding DNA: TGTGCCAGTAGCAAAAATCCAGGGGGGACTGAAGCTTTCTTT. The whole variable domain, filled in from reference TRBV19 and TRBJ1-1, reads DGGITQSPKYLFRKEGQNVTLSCEQNLNHDAMYWYRQDPGQGLRLIYYSQIVNDFQKGDIAEGYSVSREKKESFPLTVTSAQKNPTAFYLCASSKNPGGTEAFFGQGTRLTVV.

The DNA of the CDR3 is TGTGCCAGCAGTCCGGGACAACACTATGGCTACACCTTC. This encodes CASSPGQHYGYTF. The V gene is TRBV7-9, the J gene TRBJ1-2, with D perhaps TRBD1 (6 bases). The germline V and J ends were trimmed by 6 bases and 3 bases, with 11 bases remaining between them. Germline V lookup: CDR1 SEHNR, CDR2 FQNEAQ (reference sequence). The CDR3 is 13 amino acids.

The chain is built from TRBV15 and TRBJ2-7, with 9 bases aligning to TRBD1. V trimming: 5 bases; J trimming: 7 bases; junction bases outside the gene matches: 9. Germline loops: CDR1 LNHNV, CDR2 YYDKDF (reference sequence). The CDR3 is 14 amino acids. CDR3 in DNA: TGTGCCACCAGCCCGGACAGGGGCGGGCGTGAGCAGTACTTC. Translation gives CATSPDRGGREQYF.

The CDR3 nucleotides are TGCGCCAGCAGCCAAGATACGGGGGCCCTGGGCTACACCTTC. It yields the protein CASSQDTGALGYTF. The chain joins TRBV4-1 to TRBJ1-2, with D tentatively TRBD1 (6 bases). Deletions cut 0 bases from V and 8 bases from J, with 13 bases between. Germline V gives CDR1 MGHRA, CDR2 YSYEKL. This CDR3 comprises 14 residues.

The gene calls are TRBV12-5 and TRBJ1-6; maybe TRBD1 (6 bases). Trimming shortened V by 7 bases and J by 7 bases, and 11 bases separated the two germline ends. Germline CDR1 reads LGHNT; CDR2 reads FRNRAP. The CDR3 extends over 13 amino acids. The CDR3 DNA reads as TGTGCTAGTGTTGGGCAGGGGAATTCACCCCTCCACTTT. Residues: CASVGQGNSPLHF.

The rearrangement uses TRBV15 and TRBJ2-7; D possibly corresponds to TRBD1 (6 bases). The V gene lost 3 bases and the J gene lost 9 bases, with 15 bases spanning the gap. Germline lookup yields CDR1 LNHNV and CDR2 YYDKDF (reference sequence). This CDR3 spans 13 amino acids. CDR3 protein: CATSSTTIRGQYF. The CDR3 DNA reads as TGTGCCACCAGCAGTACTACGATCAGGGGGCAGTACTTC.

This clone has just one count. This rearrangement joins TRBV29-1 to TRBJ2-7; D possibly uses TRBD1 or TRBD2 (5 bases each). Germline V gene lookup returns CDR1 SQVTM and CDR2 ANQGSEA. The CDR3 consists of 13 residues. The CDR3 is CSASGTVTYEQYF. DNA of the CDR3: TGCAGTGCATCTGGGACGGTTACCTACGAGCAGTACTTC.

The chain joins TRBV7-2 to TRBJ2-1, with 8 positions matching TRBD2. This CDR3 region has 14 residues. CDR1 is SGHTA and CDR2 is FQGNSA in the germline V gene. After removal of 4 bases from V and 5 bases from J, the junction contained 4 bases not matched to a gene. The CDR3 loop is CASSSAGGHNEQFF. CDR3 in DNA: TGTGCCAGCAGCTCGGCGGGGGGACACAATGAGCAGTTCTTC.

In this sample, this clone turned up once. The rearrangement uses TRBV4-1 and TRBJ2-7; 8 positions match TRBD2. Germline CDR1 is MGHRA and CDR2 is YSYEKL. Trimming took 0 bases from V and 7 from J; bases not matched to a gene: 11. This CDR3 has 16 amino acids. DNA of the CDR3: TGCGCCAGCAGCCAAGATTTGGACCGCGGGGGGCTTGAGCAGTACTTC. This gives the protein CASSQDLDRGGLEQYF.

This clone was seen once. CDR3 sequence reads: CASSQGAGAYSNQPQHF. The CDR3 DNA follows: TGCGCCAGCAGCCAAGGGGCAGGGGCTTATAGCAATCAGCCCCAGCATTTT. The chain employs TRBV4-1 and TRBJ1-5, with a weak D call TRBD1 (6 bases). V lost 1 base and J 0 bases, leaving 13 bases between the germline ends. In germline, CDR1 is MGHRA, CDR2 YSYEKL. This CDR3 spans 17 amino acids.

The gene calls are TRBV30 and TRBJ1-2, with 8 positions matching TRBD1. The V gene end was trimmed by 1 base and the J gene end by 4 bases; junction bases not matched to a gene: 5. CDR1 is GTSNPN and CDR2 is SVGIG in the germline V gene (reference sequence). CDR3 length: 14 residues. DNA for the CDR3: TGTGCCTGGAGTGGGCAGGGGGCTGGCTATGGCTACACCTTC. It specifies CAWSGQGAGYGYTF.

The chain uses TRBV6-5 and TRBJ2-5; D not certain. Trimming took off 2 bases at V and 4 bases at J, with 14 bases between the two ends. The CDR3 length is 15 residues. Looked up from germline, CDR1 is MNHEY and CDR2 is SVGAGI. CDR3 DNA sequence: TGTGCCAGCAGTTACGCAAAGACAATACGAGAGACCCAGTACTTC. Its translation is CASSYAKTIRETQYF.

V is TRBV6-1 and J is TRBJ2-7; 10 nucleotides agree with TRBD1. V gave up 10 bases and J gave up 5 bases; unmatched junction bases: 5. The CDR3 runs 12 residues. The germline gives CDR1 MNHNS, CDR2 SASEGT. As DNA, the CDR3 is TGTGCCACCAGGGACAGGGGCCACGAGCAGTACTTC. Its translation: CATRDRGHEQYF.

DNA of the CDR3: TGCAGCGTTGTTGGGCAGATTCACACTGAAGCTTTCTTT. Protein sequence: CSVVGQIHTEAFF. The chain employs TRBV29-1 and TRBJ1-1; no reliable D call. The germline V and J ends were trimmed by 4 bases and 3 bases, with 12 bases remaining between them. Germline V lookup: CDR1 SQVTM, CDR2 ANQGSEA. The CDR3 runs to 13 residues. The full variable domain, in which reference TRBV29-1 and TRBJ1-1 provide the parts outside the CDR3, is SAVISQKPSRDICQRGTSLTIQCQVDSQVTMMFWYRQQPGQSLTLIATANQGSEATYESGFVIDKFPISRPNLTFSTLTVSNMSPEDSSIYLCSVVGQIHTEAFFGQGTRLTVV.

This clone was observed once. The genes are TRBV5-1 and TRBJ2-5, with 15 bases lining up with TRBD2. In germline, CDR1 is SGHRS, CDR2 YFSETQ. Trimming cost V 4 bases and J 5 bases; bases outside gene matches: 9. CDR3 length: 17 residues. The CDR3 protein is CASSPGTSGGPGETQYF. The CDR3 nucleotides are TGCGCCAGCAGCCCAGGGACTAGCGGGGGGCCTGGGGAGACCCAGTACTTC. The entire variable domain, with the rest obtained from reference TRBV5-1 and TRBJ2-5, is as follows: KAGVTQTPRYLIKTRGQQVTLSCSPISGHRSVSWYQQTPGQGLQFLFEYFSETQRNKGNFPGRFSGRQFSNSRSEMNVSTLELGDSALYLCASSPGTSGGPGETQYFGPGTRLLVL.

The V call is TRBV19, the J call TRBJ2-1; TRBD2 agrees at 7 bases. The CDR3 consists of 14 residues. Germline loops: CDR1 LNHDA, CDR2 SQIVND (reference sequence). V was clipped by 3 bases and J by 9 bases; unmatched bases: 8. CDR3 in amino acids: CASSIGGGVSEQFF. The CDR3 coding sequence is TGTGCCAGTAGTATCGGGGGAGGGGTCAGTGAGCAGTTCTTC.